The source of this TCR beta chain is a study of shared clonotypes between healthy human individuals (TCRdb year 2020). Turning to the overall study: Three men and two women, aged 18 to 49 years, made up the cohort. For each donor, CD4 naive and CD4 memory were each run on three plates, CD8 naive on two plates, and CD8 memory on one plate. The study deeply sequenced blood TCR repertoires of about 5 healthy adults to estimate repertoire size and the extent of clonotype sharing between individuals. Different laboratories and diverse techniques were used to prepare libraries and sequence TCR repertoires, to increase sequencing depth and limit assay-specific biases. Each donor's leukapheresis produced roughly between about 0.8 and 10 billion PBMCs.

For the CD8 naive samples, CD45RO-negative cells were positively selected for CCR7, yielding a CD45RA+CCR7+ population from which TemRA cells were excluded. The donors were healthy, HIV-negative adults who had no recently reported acute infections or vaccinations. All donors were Caucasian adults living in Nashville, Tennessee, USA. Blood was obtained by leukapheresis, after which PBMCs were separated by Ficoll-Histopaque density gradient centrifugation and cryopreserved in liquid nitrogen vapor phase. Analytical flow cytometry was used to check the purity and quantity of every magnetically sorted T cell population. Genomic DNA was isolated from every sorted fraction and measured by UV absorbance on a Nanodrop 2000c. The trim is 1 base for V and 3 bases for J, with a gap of 4 bases between the germline ends. CDR1 and CDR2 are read off the germline V gene (reference sequence) as SEHNR and FQNEAQ. From the cysteine up to the phenylalanine, the CDR3 has a length of 12 residues. Just the 36-base CDR3 DNA is kept, in frame starting at base 1.

Using the deep immunoSEQ assay, TCR CDR3 regions were amplified from genomic DNA by multiplex PCR. Extracted genomic DNA from each cell subset was distributed evenly across all wells of several immunoSEQ 96-well plates, and each plate was treated as a replicate. For sorted subsets, about 200 ng genomic DNA, equal to tens of thousands of T cell genomes, was loaded into each replicate PCR. The purified libraries were quantified using a Qubit 3.0 fluorometer, sized with a Bioanalyzer 2100, and then quantified again using the KAPA Library Quantification kit. Each immunoSEQ 96-well plate was sequenced on its own single-read 150-cycle Illumina NextSeq 550 flow cell. In the authors' own workflow: Because the immunoSEQ output included only junctional sequences and no quality scores, the filtering could not be the same as the filtering used for full-length reads. Sequences were annotated with PyIR, a Python wrapper for IgBLAST v1.9, and V/J genes and CDR3 were assigned using IMGT germline references. Reads were filtered out if the reads had weak V/J assignments (E-value above 1e-6), no CDR3, stop codons, out-of-frame junctions, or ambiguous translated residues. V3J clonotypes were defined as sequences sharing the same inferred V gene, J gene, and CDR3 amino acid sequence. To compute the percentage overlap between repertoires, the number of shared unique clonotypes was divided by the size of the smaller repertoire. Richness of each repertoire was evaluated using RTK rarefaction, the Chao1 estimator, and Recon v2.1 estimates of unobserved clonotypes. For all TCRbeta clonotypes obtained by the gDNA method from four donors, generation probabilities were computed with OLGA. TCRdb took this table from immuneACCESS and kept in-frame rearrangements with V and J called. Such tables lack part of the clones; where checked against another copy, unresolved V genes explain under half of the gap, and the rest is unexplained. The V and J calls and clone size come from that table; D and trimming were worked out from the DNA. The sample records roughly 2,000,000 clones, about 95% of which are singletons. The ten largest clones capture approximately 1% of the sample.

With regard to this clone: The antigen it binds to is not known. No base-level quality is on record; no much larger clone is a single base apart. This specimen includes other DNA sequences encoding the same CDR3.

On the study overall, not on this receptor specifically: Pairwise subsampling led to the expectation that sequencing depth would affect the degree of clonotype sharing among donors. Roughly 5% of naive CD4, roughly 3.6% of naive CD8, approximately 2% of memory CD4, and about 0.4% of memory CD8 clonotypes were shared across several donors. Rarefaction of sorted-subset datasets indicated incomplete sequencing despite the large sequencing depth. Estimated clonotype richness was generally larger for naive than for memory subsets. Clonotypes shared by all four sorted-subset donors showed higher generation probabilities than non-shared clonotypes. The small number of donors limited the genetic and exposure-history diversity represented. Sampling was limited to blood, and TCR repertoires in tissue likely differ from TCR repertoires in blood.

This TCR was recovered from a man younger than 30 in good health. The specimen was naive CD8+ T cells sorted from blood. Interpreted using the paper, the cell subset or site label stands for: CD45RA+CCR7+. Recombination joined TRBV7-9 with TRBJ2-7; the D gene is unclear. For the CDR3, the sequence is CASSLDYYEQYF. Read as DNA, the sequence is TGTGCCAGCAGCTTAGACTACTACGAGCAGTACTTC.